Shown below are 17 T cell receptor beta chains from a single sample sequenced in a study of blood T cell repertoires in COVID-19. Using immunoSEQ multiplex PCR, the repertoire was profiled, and TCRdb retains in-frame clones only, with some absent. The table has more than 200,000 clones, roughly 91% seen once. Material for sequencing was PBMCs or T cells enriched from blood (not recorded which). The receptor set was obtained from a woman aged 25 to 39 with acute COVID-19.

The chain carries TRBV4-1 and TRBJ2-1; D gene uncertain. Between the trimmed V and J ends, which lost 4 bases and 6 bases, there was a span of 13 bases. The length of the CDR3 is 14 residues. The germline V gene encodes CDR1 MGHRA and CDR2 YSYEKL. CDR3 in amino acids: CASSRQATFNEQFF. CDR3 nucleotides: TGCGCCAGCAGCCGGCAAGCGACTTTCAATGAGCAGTTCTTC.

The rearrangement joins TRBV4-3 to TRBJ1-5; D call uncertain. CDR1 and CDR2 from the germline V gene are LGHNA and YSLEER. The CDR3 sequence is 14 residues long. V was trimmed by 1 base and J by 4 bases, leaving 8 bases between them. Written as DNA, the CDR3 is TGCGCCAGCAGCCAAGGGGTGGAGAATCAGCCCCAGCATTTT. Translating gives CASSQGVENQPQHF.

A note on this clone: Germline and junction disagree at one end, which may indicate a read error. The chain couples TRBV5-1 to TRBJ2-7, with 9 bases aligning to TRBD1. The CDR3 is 14 residues long. The germline V gene encodes CDR1 SGHRS and CDR2 YFSETQ. Here the CDR3 reads CASRPGTGSSEQYF. CDR3 nucleotides: TGCGCCAGCAGGCCCGGGACAGGGTCCTCCGAGCAGTACTTC.

This clone turned up a few times. This chain uses TRBV27 with TRBJ1-5, with a weak D call TRBD1 (6 bases). The CDR3 consists of 15 residues. In germline, CDR1 is MNHEY, CDR2 SMNVEV (reference sequence). V was clipped by 5 bases and J by 3 bases, with 14 bases between them. This CDR3 reads CASSPQQGHNQPQHF. The DNA for the CDR3 is TGTGCCAGCAGTCCCCAACAGGGTCACAATCAGCCCCAGCATTTT.

The CDR3 sequence: CASSLVRAGNTEAFF. As DNA, the CDR3 is TGCGCCAGCAGCTTGGTAAGGGCGGGGAACACTGAAGCTTTCTTT. The chain links TRBV5-1 to TRBJ1-1, with no clear D. The CDR3 has 15 residues. V was shortened by 0 bases and J by 1 base, with 10 bases between the two germline ends. CDR1 is SGHRS, CDR2 YFSETQ, per germline.

The chain uses TRBV6-5 and TRBJ1-4, with D maybe TRBD1 (6 bases). Trimming removed 6 bases at V and 12 bases at J, with 14 bases between. CDR3 length equals 12 residues. Germline V gene lookup returns CDR1 MNHEY and CDR2 SVGAGI. CDR3 sequence: CASSQGGSQLFF. The CDR3, as DNA: TGTGCCAGCAGCCAAGGGGGATCACAACTGTTTTTT.

V gene TRBV11-2 combines with J gene TRBJ1-6; 8 positions match TRBD1. CDR1 is SGHAT and CDR2 is FQNNGV in the germline V gene. The CDR3 consists of 15 residues. Trimming removed 1 base from V and 13 bases from J; junction bases left unmatched: 9. The CDR3 bases are TGTGCCAGCAGCTTAGGGGGGACAGGCCTTCACCCCCTCCACTTT. It yields the protein CASSLGGTGLHPLHF. Full variable domain (remainder filled in from reference TRBV11-2 and TRBJ1-6): EAGVAQSPRYKIIEKRQSVAFWCNPISGHATLYWYQQILGQGPKLLIQFQNNGVVDDSQLPKDRFSAERLKGVDSTLKIQPAKLEDSAVYLCASSLGGTGLHPLHFGNGTRLTVT.

The chain employs TRBV5-4 and TRBJ1-4, with D possibly being TRBD1 (5 bases). Germline values: CDR1 SGHNT, CDR2 YYREEE (reference sequence). The germline V and J ends were trimmed by 0 bases and 4 bases, with 19 bases remaining between them. This CDR3 has 18 residues. The CDR3 nucleotides read TGTGCCAGCAGCTTGGGCTCGACACGGACATTGGGTAATGAAAAACTGTTTTTT. This encodes CASSLGSTRTLGNEKLFF.

This chain joins TRBV6-2 or TRBV6-3 and TRBJ2-7; D uncertain. The CDR3 length is 12 residues. CDR1 is MNHEY and CDR2 is SVGEGT in the germline V gene. Trimming left V 1 base short and J 5 bases short, with 6 bases between. CDR3 amino acids: CASSYYEDEQYF. Written as DNA, the CDR3 is TGTGCCAGCAGTTACTATGAGGACGAGCAGTACTTC.

This rearrangement joins TRBV6-5 to TRBJ2-2, with D uncertain. CDR1 MNHEY and CDR2 SVGAGI come from the germline V gene. V dropped 0 bases and J dropped 2 bases, with 4 bases sitting between them. The CDR3 runs 14 residues. The CDR3 is CASSYSRNTGELFF. The CDR3 DNA reads TGTGCCAGCAGTTACTCCCGTAACACCGGGGAGCTGTTTTTT.

The chain employs TRBV19 and TRBJ1-5; TRBD1 might be the D (5 bases). Per the germline V gene, CDR1 is LNHDA and CDR2 is SQIVND (reference sequence). Trimming pared 5 bases from V and 5 bases from J, leaving 10 bases between. The CDR3 is made up of 13 amino acids. CDR3 region: CASSLSGDQPQHF. The CDR3 nucleotides are TGTGCCAGTAGTCTATCGGGGGATCAGCCCCAGCATTTT.

This chain joins TRBV30 and TRBJ2-6; 7 nucleotides match TRBD1. V was pared by 1 base and J by 1 base, with 13 bases of the junction left unmatched. The CDR3 consists of 19 residues. Per germline, CDR1 GTSNPN and CDR2 SVGIG (reference sequence). The CDR3 sequence: CAWSDWRQGLVSGANVLTF. Written as DNA, the CDR3 is TGTGCCTGGAGTGATTGGAGACAGGGTCTCGTTTCTGGGGCCAACGTCCTGACTTTC.

Details on this clone: Other DNA variants within this sample encode the same CDR3. The CDR3 DNA follows: TGCAGTGCTAGGGGCCAAGGTGGCTACACCTTC. It codes for CSARGQGGYTF. The genes are TRBV20-1 and TRBJ1-2; D is uncertain. Germline CDR1 DFQATT, CDR2 SNEGSKA (reference sequence). V was shortened by 3 bases and J by 7 bases, with 9 bases between the two germline ends. The CDR3 totals 11 residues.

The chain recombines TRBV4-1 with TRBJ1-1; D is perhaps TRBD1 (6 bases). The CDR3 is 13 residues long. Germline CDR1 and CDR2: MGHRA and YSYEKL. The V end was cut by 4 bases, the J end by 1 base, with 7 bases between. CDR3: CASSLQGNTEAFF. For the CDR3, the DNA is TGCGCCAGCAGCCTACAGGGGAACACTGAAGCTTTCTTT.

This sequence joins TRBV19 and TRBJ1-5; possible D gene TRBD1, 6 bases. V was cut by 4 bases and J by 2 bases, with 15 bases left in between. The CDR3 is 16 amino acids. The V gene's germline CDR1 is LNHDA and CDR2 SQIVND (reference sequence). The chain's CDR3 is CASSNDRISGNQPQHF. As DNA, the CDR3 is TGTGCCAGTAGTAACGACAGGATTTCTGGCAATCAGCCCCAGCATTTT.

The chain uses TRBV2 and TRBJ2-2; TRBD2 is a possible D gene (6 bases). The CDR3 runs 14 residues. The germline V and J ends were trimmed by 5 bases and 0 bases, with 7 bases remaining between them. In germline, CDR1 is SNHLY, CDR2 FYNNEI. The CDR3 DNA follows: TGTGCCAGCAGTTGGGGGGCGAACACCGGGGAGCTGTTTTTT. As protein: CASSWGANTGELFF. The variable domain in full, with the rest retrieved from reference TRBV2 and TRBJ2-2, is EPEVTQTPSHQVTQMGQEVILRCVPISNHLYFYWYRQILGQKVEFLVSFYNNEISEKSEIFDDQFSVERPDGSNFTLKIRSTKLEDSAMYFCASSWGANTGELFFGEGSRLTVL.

V and J are TRBV5-1 and TRBJ2-1; a weak D match, TRBD2 (5 bases). V gave up 2 bases and J gave up 4 bases, with 13 bases separating them. The CDR3 length is 15 residues. Germline CDR1 is SGHRS and CDR2 is YFSETQ. The CDR3, as DNA: TGCGCCAGCAGCTTAGGCGGGCGGTCTTACAATGAGCAGTTCTTC. Amino acid sequence: CASSLGGRSYNEQFF.